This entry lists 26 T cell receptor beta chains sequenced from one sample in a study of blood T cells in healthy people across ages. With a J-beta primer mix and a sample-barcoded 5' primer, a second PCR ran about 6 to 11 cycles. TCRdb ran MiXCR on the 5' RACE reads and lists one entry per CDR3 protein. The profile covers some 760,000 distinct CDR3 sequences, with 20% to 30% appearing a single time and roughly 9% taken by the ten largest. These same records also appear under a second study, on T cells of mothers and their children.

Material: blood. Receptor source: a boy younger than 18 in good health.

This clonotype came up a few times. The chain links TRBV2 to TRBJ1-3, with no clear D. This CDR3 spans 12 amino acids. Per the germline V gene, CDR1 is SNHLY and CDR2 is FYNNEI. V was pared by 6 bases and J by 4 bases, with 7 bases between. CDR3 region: CASSAEGNTIYF. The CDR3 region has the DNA TGTGCCAGCAGCGCCGAAGGAAACACCATATATTTT.

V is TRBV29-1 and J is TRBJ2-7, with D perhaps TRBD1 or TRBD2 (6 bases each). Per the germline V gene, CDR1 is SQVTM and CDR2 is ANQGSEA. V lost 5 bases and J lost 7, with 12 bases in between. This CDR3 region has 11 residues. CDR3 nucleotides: TGCAGCGTTTCAGGGGCGGGGGAGCAGTACTTC. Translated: CSVSGAGEQYF.

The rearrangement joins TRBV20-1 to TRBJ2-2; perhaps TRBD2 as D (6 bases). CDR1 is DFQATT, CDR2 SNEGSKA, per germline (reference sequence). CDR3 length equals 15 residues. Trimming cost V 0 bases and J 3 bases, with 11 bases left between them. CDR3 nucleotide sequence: TGCAGTGCTAGAGATAGTTGGGGGGACACCGGGGAGCTGTTTTTT. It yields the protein CSARDSWGDTGELFF.

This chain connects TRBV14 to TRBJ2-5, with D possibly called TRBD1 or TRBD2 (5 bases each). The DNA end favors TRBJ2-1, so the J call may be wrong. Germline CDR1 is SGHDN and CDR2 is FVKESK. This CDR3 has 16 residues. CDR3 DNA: TGTGCCAGCAGCCAAGGGGGGATCCACCCTTACAATGAGCAGTTCTTC. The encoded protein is CASSQGGIHPYNEQFF.

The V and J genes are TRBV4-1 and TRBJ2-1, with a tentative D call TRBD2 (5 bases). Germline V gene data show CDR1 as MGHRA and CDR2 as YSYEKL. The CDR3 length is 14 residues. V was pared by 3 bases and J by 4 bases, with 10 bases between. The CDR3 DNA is TGCGCCAGCAGCCACATGGACTCGTACAATGAGCAGTTCTTC. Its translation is CASSHMDSYNEQFF.

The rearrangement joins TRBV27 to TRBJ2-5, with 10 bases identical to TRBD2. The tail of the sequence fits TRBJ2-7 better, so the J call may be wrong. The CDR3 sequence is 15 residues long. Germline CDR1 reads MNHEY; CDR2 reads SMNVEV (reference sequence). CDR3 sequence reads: CASSLVAGGDYEQYF. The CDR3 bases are TGTGCCAGCAGTTTAGTAGCGGGGGGAGACTACGAGCAGTACTTC.

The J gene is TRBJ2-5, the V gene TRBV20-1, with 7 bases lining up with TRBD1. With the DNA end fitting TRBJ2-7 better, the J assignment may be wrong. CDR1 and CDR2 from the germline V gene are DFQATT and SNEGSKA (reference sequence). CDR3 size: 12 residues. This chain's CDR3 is CSAFRDSYEQYF. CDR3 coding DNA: TGCAGTGCTTTCCGGGACAGCTACGAGCAGTACTTC.

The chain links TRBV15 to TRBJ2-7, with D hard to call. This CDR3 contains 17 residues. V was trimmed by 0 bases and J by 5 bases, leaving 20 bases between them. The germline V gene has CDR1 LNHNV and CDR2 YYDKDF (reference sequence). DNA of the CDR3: TGTGCCACCAGCAGAGAGGTGGCGGCATTTCGGATCCACGAGCAGTACTTC. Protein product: CATSREVAAFRIHEQYF.

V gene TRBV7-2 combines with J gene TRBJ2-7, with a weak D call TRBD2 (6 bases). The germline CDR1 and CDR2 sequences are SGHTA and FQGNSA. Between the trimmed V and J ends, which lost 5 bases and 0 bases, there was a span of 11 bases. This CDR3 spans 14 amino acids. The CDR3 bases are TGTGCCAGCAGCCTGATGACTAGCTCCTACGAGCAGTACTTC. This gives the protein CASSLMTSSYEQYF.

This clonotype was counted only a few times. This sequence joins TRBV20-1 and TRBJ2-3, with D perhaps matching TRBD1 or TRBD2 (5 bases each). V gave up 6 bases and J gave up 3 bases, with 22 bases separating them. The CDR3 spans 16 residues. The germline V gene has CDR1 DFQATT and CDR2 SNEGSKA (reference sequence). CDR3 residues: CSALPPWGEGTDTQYF. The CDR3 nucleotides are TGCAGTGCCCTCCCCCCGTGGGGCGAGGGGACAGATACGCAGTATTTT.

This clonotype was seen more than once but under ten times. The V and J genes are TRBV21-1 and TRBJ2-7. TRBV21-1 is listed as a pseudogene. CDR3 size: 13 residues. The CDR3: CASSKAARYEQYF. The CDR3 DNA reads TGTGCCAGCAGCAAAGCGGCAAGGTACGAGCAGTACTTC.

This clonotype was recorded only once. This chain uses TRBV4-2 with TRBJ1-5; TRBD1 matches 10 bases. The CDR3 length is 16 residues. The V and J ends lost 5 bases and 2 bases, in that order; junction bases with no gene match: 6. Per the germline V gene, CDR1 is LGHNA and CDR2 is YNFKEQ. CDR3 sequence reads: CASSGTGQGGNQPQHF. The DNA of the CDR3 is TGTGCCAGCAGCGGGACAGGACAGGGGGGCAATCAGCCCCAGCATTTT.

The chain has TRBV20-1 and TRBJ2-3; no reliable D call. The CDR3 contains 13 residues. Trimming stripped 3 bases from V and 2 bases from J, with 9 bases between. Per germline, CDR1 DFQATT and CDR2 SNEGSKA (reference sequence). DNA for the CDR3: TGCAGTGCTAGGTGGATCGCCACAGATACGCAGTATTTT. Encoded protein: CSARWIATDTQYF.

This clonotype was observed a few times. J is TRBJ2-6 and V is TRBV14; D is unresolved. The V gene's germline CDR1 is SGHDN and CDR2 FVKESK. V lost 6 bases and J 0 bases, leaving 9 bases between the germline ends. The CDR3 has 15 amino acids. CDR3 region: CASSPTTSGANVLTF. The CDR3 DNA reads TGTGCCAGCAGTCCGACAACCTCTGGGGCCAACGTCCTGACTTTC.

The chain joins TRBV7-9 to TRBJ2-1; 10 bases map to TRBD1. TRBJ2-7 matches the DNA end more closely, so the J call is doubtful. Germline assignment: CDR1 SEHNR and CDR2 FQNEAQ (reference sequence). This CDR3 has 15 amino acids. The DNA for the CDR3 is TGTGCCAGCAGCACCCGGGACAGGGGTTGGCACGAGCAGTACTTC. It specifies CASSTRDRGWHEQYF.

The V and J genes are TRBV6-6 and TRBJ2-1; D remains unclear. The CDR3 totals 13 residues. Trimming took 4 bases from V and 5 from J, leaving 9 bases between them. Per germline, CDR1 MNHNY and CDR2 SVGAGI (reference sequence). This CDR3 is CASSSSFHNEQFF. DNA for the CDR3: TGTGCCAGCAGTTCTAGTTTCCACAATGAGCAGTTCTTC.

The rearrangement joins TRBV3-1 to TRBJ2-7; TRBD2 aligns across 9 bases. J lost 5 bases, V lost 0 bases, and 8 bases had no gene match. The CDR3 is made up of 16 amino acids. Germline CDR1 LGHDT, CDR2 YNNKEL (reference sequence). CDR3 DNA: TGTGCCAGCAGCCAAGAGGCTAGCGGGGCACTAAACGAGCAGTACTTC. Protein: CASSQEASGALNEQYF.

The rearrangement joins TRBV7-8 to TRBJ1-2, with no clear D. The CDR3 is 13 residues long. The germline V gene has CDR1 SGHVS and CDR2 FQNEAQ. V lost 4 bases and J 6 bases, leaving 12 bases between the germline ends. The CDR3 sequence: CASSSEDGNGYTF. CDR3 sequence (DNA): TGTGCCAGCAGCTCAGAGGACGGAAATGGCTACACCTTC.

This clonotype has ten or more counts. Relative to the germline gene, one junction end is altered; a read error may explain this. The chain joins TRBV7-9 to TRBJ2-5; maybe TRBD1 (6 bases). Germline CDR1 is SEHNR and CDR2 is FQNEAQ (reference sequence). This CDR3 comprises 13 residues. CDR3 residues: CASSLDRQETQYF. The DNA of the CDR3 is TGCGCCAGCAGCTTGGACAGACAAGAGACCCAGTACTTC.

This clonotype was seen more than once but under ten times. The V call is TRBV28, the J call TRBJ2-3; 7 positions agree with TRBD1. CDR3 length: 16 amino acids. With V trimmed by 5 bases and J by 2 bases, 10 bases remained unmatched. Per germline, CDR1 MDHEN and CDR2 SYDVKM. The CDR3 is CASSPRTGQDTDTQYF. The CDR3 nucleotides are TGTGCCAGCAGTCCTCGGACAGGCCAAGACACAGATACGCAGTATTTT.

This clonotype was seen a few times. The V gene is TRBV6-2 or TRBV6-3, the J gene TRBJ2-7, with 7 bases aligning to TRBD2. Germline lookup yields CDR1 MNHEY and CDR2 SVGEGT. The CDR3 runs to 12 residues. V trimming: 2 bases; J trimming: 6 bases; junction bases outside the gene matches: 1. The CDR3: CASSYTGGEQYF. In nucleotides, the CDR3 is TGTGCCAGCAGTTACACGGGAGGCGAGCAGTACTTC.

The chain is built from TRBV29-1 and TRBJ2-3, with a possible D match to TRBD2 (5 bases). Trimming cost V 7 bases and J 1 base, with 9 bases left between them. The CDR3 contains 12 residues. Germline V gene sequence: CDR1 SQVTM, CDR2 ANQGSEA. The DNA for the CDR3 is TGCAGCGGCAACGGGGGCACAGATACGCAGTATTTT. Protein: CSGNGGTDTQYF.

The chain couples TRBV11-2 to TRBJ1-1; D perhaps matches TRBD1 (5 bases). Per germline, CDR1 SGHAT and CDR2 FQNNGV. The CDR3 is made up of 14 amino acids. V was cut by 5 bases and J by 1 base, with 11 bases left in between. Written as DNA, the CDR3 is TGTGCCAGCAGCCCGTGGAGGGGGAACACTGAAGCTTTCTTT. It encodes CASSPWRGNTEAFF.

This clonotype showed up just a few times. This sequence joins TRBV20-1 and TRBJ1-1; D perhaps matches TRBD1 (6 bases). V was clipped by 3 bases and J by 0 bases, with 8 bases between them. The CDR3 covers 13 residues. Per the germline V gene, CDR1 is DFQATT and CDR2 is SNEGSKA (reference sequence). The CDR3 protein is CSARDRLNTEAFF. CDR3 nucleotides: TGCAGTGCTAGGGACAGACTGAACACTGAAGCTTTCTTT.

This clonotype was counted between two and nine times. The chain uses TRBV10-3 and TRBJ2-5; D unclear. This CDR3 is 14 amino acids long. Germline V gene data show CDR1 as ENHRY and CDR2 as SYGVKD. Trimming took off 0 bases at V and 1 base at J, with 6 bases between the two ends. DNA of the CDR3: TGTGCCATCAGTGAGTCGAACAGCCAAGAGACCCAGTACTTC. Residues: CAISESNSQETQYF.

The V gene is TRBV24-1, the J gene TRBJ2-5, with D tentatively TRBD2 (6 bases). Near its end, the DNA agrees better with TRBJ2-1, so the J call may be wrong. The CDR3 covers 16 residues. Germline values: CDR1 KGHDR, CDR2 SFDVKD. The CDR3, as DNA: TGTGCCACCAGTGATGAGAGGCGGGACGGTTTCAATGAGCAGTTCTTC. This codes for CATSDERRDGFNEQFF.